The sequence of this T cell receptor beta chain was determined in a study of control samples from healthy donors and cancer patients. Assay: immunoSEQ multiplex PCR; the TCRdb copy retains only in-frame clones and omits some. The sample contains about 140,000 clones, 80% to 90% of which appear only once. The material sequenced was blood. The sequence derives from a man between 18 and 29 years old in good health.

The CDR3 region has the DNA TGTGCCAGTAGTGCCCCAGGGGGCGGGCGGTCCTACGAGCAGTACTTC. The encoded protein is CASSAPGGGRSYEQYF. V gene TRBV19 combines with J gene TRBJ2-7, with 8 positions matching TRBD1. With V trimmed by 5 bases and J by 1 base, 10 bases remained unmatched. The CDR3 spans 16 residues. CDR1 is LNHDA and CDR2 is SQIVND in the germline V gene (reference sequence).